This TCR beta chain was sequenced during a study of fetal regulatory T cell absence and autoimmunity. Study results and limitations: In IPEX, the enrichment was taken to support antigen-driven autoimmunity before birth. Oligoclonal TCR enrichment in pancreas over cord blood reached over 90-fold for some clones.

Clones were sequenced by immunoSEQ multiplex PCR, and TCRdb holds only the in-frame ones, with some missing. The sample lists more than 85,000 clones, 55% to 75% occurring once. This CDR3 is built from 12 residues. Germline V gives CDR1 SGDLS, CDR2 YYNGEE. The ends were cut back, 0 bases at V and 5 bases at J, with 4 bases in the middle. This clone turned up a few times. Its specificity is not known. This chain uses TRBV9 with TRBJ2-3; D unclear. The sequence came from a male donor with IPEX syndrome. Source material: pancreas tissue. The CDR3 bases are TGTGCCAGCAGCGTAGGGGGAGATACGCAGTATTTT. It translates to CASSVGGDTQYF.